This T cell receptor (beta chain) was profiled in a study of vaccination effects on CD4 cells after COVID-19. Study summary: Samples collected post-vaccine were obtained a median of 72 days after the second dose. Regarding the study as a whole: No early post-infection timepoints were available in the study, which also included few convalescent patients.

Within the ViraFEST assay, antigen-specific CD4+ T cells underwent expansion with viral peptide pools prior to sequencing. Cells that had been cultured for about 10 days were the source of isolated CD4+ T cells. As their vaccination, participants received two doses of either BNT162b2 or mRNA-1273. V was clipped by 2 bases and J by 11 bases; unmatched bases: 4. The CDR3 spans 12 residues. Germline V gene lookup returns CDR1 MNHNY and CDR2 SVGAGI (reference sequence). About this clone itself: Its antigen is as yet unknown.

Only in-frame clones appear in the TCRdb table, and some are missing; sequencing was by immunoSEQ multiplex PCR. There are 67,000 or so clones in the sample; approximately 80% occur only once, and more than 1% lies in the top ten. Source: CD4+ T cells from PBMCs cultured with HCoV-229E spike peptides, taken after COVID-19 vaccination. The chain carries TRBV6-6 and TRBJ1-1, with 8 bases lining up with TRBD1. This TCR derives from a human donor who received a COVID-19 vaccine. Here the CDR3 DNA reads TGTGCCAGCAGTTACGGACAGGGACGGGCTTTCTTT. Amino acids: CASSYGQGRAFF.